Listed below are T cell receptor beta chains from one sample, sequenced in a study of OX40 agonist ivuxolimab in advanced cancers. The data were produced by immunoSEQ multiplex PCR, yet TCRdb's version contains in-frame clones alone and is incomplete. The sample shows approximately 61,000 clones, 75% to 90% of them seen only once. Sample: CD4+ or CD8+ T cells sorted from blood, taken in a trial of the OX40 agonist ivuxolimab. These receptors all stem from an adult with an advanced solid tumor such as melanoma, head and neck, liver or kidney cancer. Both conserved end residues are part of each CDR3. D genes are given only for firm matches. Some rows have no size entry. The others give once, few or many, or a class for an expanded clone.

CDR3 DNA	CDR3 protein	D gene	clone size	V gene	J gene
TGTGCCAGCAGGAACGGCCAGCCCCAGCATTTT	CASRNGQPQHF	-	-	TRBV2	TRBJ1-5
TGTGCCAGCAGCCCCCACCTGGGGGGTATCCCTGAAGCTTTCTTT	CASSPHLGGIPEAFF	-	-	TRBV5-6	TRBJ1-1
TGTGCCAGCTCACAAAAGGGGCGGTCGCACACCGGGGAGCTGTTTTTT	CASSQKGRSHTGELFF	-	-	TRBV18	TRBJ2-2
TGTGCAAGTCGCCCTACTCCGGGACAGCTTCTAGCTGGGGCCAACGTCCTGACTTTC	CASRPTPGQLLAGANVLTF	-	few	TRBV12-2	TRBJ2-6
TGTGCCAGCAGCGTACTCAGTAGCGGGGGTCTGTATGAGCAGTTCTTC	CASSVLSSGGLYEQFF	TRBD2	-	TRBV9	TRBJ2-1
TGCAGTGCAGTGCAAGAACCTACGTTCTTC	CSAVQEPTFF	-	-	TRBV20-1	TRBJ2-1
TGTGCCACGACTTCTACGTCCACCGGTACGCAGTATTTT	CATTSTSTGTQYF	-	-	TRBV6-5	TRBJ2-3
TGCGCCAGCAGCCAAGGGTCGGGGACAGGGGCGGGAAAACTGTTTTTT	CASSQGSGTGAGKLFF	TRBD1	few	TRBV4-1	TRBJ1-4
TGTGCCAGCAGCTTGAGCGGGGTCCGAGACAATGAGCAGTTCTTC	CASSLSGVRDNEQFF	TRBD2	-	TRBV5-6	TRBJ2-1
TGTGCCAGCAGCTTGTTGGGGACAGGGCCTTATAGCAATCAGCCCCAGCATTTT	CASSLLGTGPYSNQPQHF	TRBD1	-	TRBV5-6	TRBJ1-5
TGTGCCAGCCGAGGGCACGGAGCGTATTCACCCCTCCACTTT	CASRGHGAYSPLHF	-	-	TRBV2	TRBJ1-6
TGTGCCAGTAGTCGGGGGGGCGCAACTAATGAAAAACTGTTTTTT	CASSRGGATNEKLFF	-	once	TRBV19	TRBJ1-4
TGTGCCAGCAGTGACAGGGGAGGGTTTGGGTACACTGAAGCTTTCTTT	CASSDRGGFGYTEAFF	-	-	TRBV2	TRBJ1-1
TGTGCCAGCAGTGATAGAGGCAAGGACTATGGCTACACCTTC	CASSDRGKDYGYTF	-	-	TRBV2	TRBJ1-2
TGTGCCAGCAGCCCAGTAGGGTCAGGGGGCACCGAAAACATTCAGTACTTC	CASSPVGSGGTENIQYF	TRBD1	-	TRBV5-4	TRBJ2-4
TGTGCCAGCAGCCCCAAGACAGCCGGGGTTGGTGGCTACACCTTC	CASSPKTAGVGGYTF	-	-	TRBV7-2	TRBJ1-2
TGTGCCAGCAGTCGCACGAGCTCCTACGAGCAGTACTTC	CASSRTSSYEQYF	-	-	TRBV6-6	TRBJ2-7
TGTGCCATCAGTGCGACGTTCGCGGTGGAGTCCTCCTATAATTCACCCCTCCACTTT	CAISATFAVESSYNSPLHF	-	once	TRBV10-3	TRBJ1-6
TGTGCCAGCAGCCCCATCGGGAGAGGTGAAAAACTGTTTTTT	CASSPIGRGEKLFF	-	once	TRBV5-6	TRBJ1-4
TGTGCCAGCAGTTTAGTTCTCTCTCAGGGCTACACCTTC	CASSLVLSQGYTF	-	-	TRBV11-1	TRBJ1-2
TGTGCCAGCAGCCCCGGAGGGGGAAATTCACCCCTCCACTTT	CASSPGGGNSPLHF	-	-	TRBV5-6	TRBJ1-6
TGTGCCAGCAGTTACACTCGGATGGGAACCTACGAGCAGTACTTC	CASSYTRMGTYEQYF	-	-	TRBV6-5	TRBJ2-7
TGCGCCAGCAGCCCCTGGACAGGGCATCGCGAGCAGTTCTTC	CASSPWTGHREQFF	TRBD1	-	TRBV4-3	TRBJ2-1
TGTGCCAGCTCACCACCCCGACAGGGGGCGGACAAACTGTTTTTT	CASSPPRQGADKLFF	TRBD1	-	TRBV18	TRBJ1-4
TGTGCCAGCAGTTTTAAGGGGGGCCTTAATGAAAAACTGTTTTTT	CASSFKGGLNEKLFF	-	-	TRBV6-1	TRBJ1-4
TGTGCCAGCAGCCAGGGACGGAGCACTGAAGCTTTCTTT	CASSQGRSTEAFF	-	-	TRBV7-2	TRBJ1-1
TGTGCCAGCAGAGACCGACAGGGGGAGAACACTGAAGCTTTCTTT	CASRDRQGENTEAFF	TRBD1	-	TRBV6-5	TRBJ1-1
TGTGCCCCCCGGACAGGAGATAATGGGACTGAAGCTTTCTTT	CAPRTGDNGTEAFF	TRBD1	-	TRBV6-4	TRBJ1-1
TGTGCCAGCAAGAGGTTGGGCACAGATACGCAGTATTTT	CASKRLGTDTQYF	-	-	TRBV2	TRBJ2-3
TGTGCCAGCAGGGAGGACAGGAACTCCTACGAGCAGTACTTC	CASREDRNSYEQYF	TRBD1	once	TRBV2	TRBJ2-7
TGTGCCAGCAGCAAAGAAGGGCCGCCGATGAACACTGAAGCTTTCTTT	CASSKEGPPMNTEAFF	-	-	TRBV4-2	TRBJ1-1
TGTGCCAGTACCCCCGGGCCCCAGGGGGGAGATACGCAGTATTTT	CASTPGPQGGDTQYF	-	-	TRBV19	TRBJ2-3
TGTGCCAGCAGTGACTCGGGCAGGGTAGTTGGCTACACCTTC	CASSDSGRVVGYTF	-	-	TRBV6-4	TRBJ1-2
TGTGCCTGGAGTGTACGGACAGGCGGGTCACCCCTCCACTTT	CAWSVRTGGSPLHF	TRBD1	-	TRBV30	TRBJ1-6
TGCGCCAGCAGCTCCGGACTAGCGGGGGGGGAACTAGGCACAGATACGCAGTATTTT	CASSSGLAGGELGTDTQYF	TRBD2	once	TRBV5-1	TRBJ2-3
TGTGCCAGCAGCTTAGGATGGGGGCAGGACGCGGGGGCCAACGTCCTGACTTTC	CASSLGWGQDAGANVLTF	-	-	TRBV11-2	TRBJ2-6
TGTGCCAGTAGTATTAGTCAGGGTGCAAATCAGCCCCAGCATTTT	CASSISQGANQPQHF	-	few	TRBV19	TRBJ1-5
TGTGCCAGCAGCTTAGGGACGGATGGGGAGCAGTACTTC	CASSLGTDGEQYF	-	-	TRBV7-8	TRBJ2-7
TGTGCCGTGACTAGCGGGGGGGGGCCAGAGACCCAGTACTTC	CAVTSGGGPETQYF	TRBD2	-	TRBV10-3	TRBJ2-5
TGCGCCAGCAAACCTCGGACTTTAGTGGAACCCTACGAGCAGTACTTC	CASKPRTLVEPYEQYF	-	-	TRBV5-1	TRBJ2-7
TGCGCCAGCAGCCAAGATCTGACCTCGGGGACAGGGTGGCGGAACACTGAAGCTTTCTTT	CASSQDLTSGTGWRNTEAFF	TRBD1	few	TRBV4-1	TRBJ1-1
TGTGCCAGCAGTCCTTGGAGGGCAACCTCGACTGGAAACACCATATATTTT	CASSPWRATSTGNTIYF	-	-	TRBV7-9	TRBJ1-3